This T cell receptor beta chain was sequenced for a study of T cell responses to AZD1222 COVID-19 vaccine. The method was immunoSEQ multiplex PCR; TCRdb's version includes in-frame clones alone and lacks a portion of them. The sample has 93,000 or so clones, about nine tenths seen once. Study results and limitations: Spike was spanned by vaccine-associated CD4 TCRs, which were dominant at 160-218 and 743-854. Females made up more of the donors, who were largely white British, and clonal diversity may have come out too low.

Details on this clone: The antigen remains undetermined.

Germline lookup yields CDR1 MNHEY and CDR2 SMNVEV (reference sequence). The CDR3 runs 15 residues. The V gene end was trimmed by 3 bases and the J gene end by 7 bases; junction bases not matched to a gene: 9. The chain recombines TRBV27 with TRBJ2-7; 10 nucleotides align to TRBD1. Here the sequenced sample was peripheral blood, taken on day 0 of AZD1222 vaccination. This sequence originates from an adult in good health. The CDR3 bases are TGTGCCAGCAGTTTCCGACCGGGACAGGGGTGGGAGCAGTACTTC. Protein sequence: CASSFRPGQGWEQYF.